A single sample is the source of the 3 T cell receptor beta chains below, sequenced in a study of blood T cells in healthy people across ages. For the second PCR, which ran for about 6 to 11 cycles, a sample-barcoded 5' primer and a J-beta primer mix were used. TCRdb fed the 5' RACE reads into MiXCR, producing one record per CDR3 protein. The profile covers fewer than 2 million distinct CDR3 sequences, with more than 35% appearing a single time and roughly 23% taken by the ten largest. Material: blood. These TCRs come from a human donor in good health.

The chain recombines TRBV7-8 with TRBJ1-4; D is unclear. V lost 3 bases and J lost 2, with 10 bases in between. This CDR3 has 15 amino acids. Germline CDR1 and CDR2: SGHVS and FQNEAQ. CDR3 residues: CASSLRVGTNEKLFF. CDR3 DNA sequence: TGTGCCAGCAGCTTGCGGGTGGGGACTAATGAAAAACTGTTTTTT.

The V call is TRBV29-1, the J call TRBJ2-7; tentatively, D is TRBD1 or TRBD2 (5 bases each). Trimming took off 0 bases at V and 2 bases at J, with 8 bases between the two ends. Per germline, CDR1 SQVTM and CDR2 ANQGSEA. The CDR3 runs to 13 residues. CDR3 sequence (DNA): TGCAGCGTTGAAGAGAGGGGTACCTACGAGCAGTACTTC. Protein product: CSVEERGTYEQYF.

This clonotype has at least ten counts. Sequence at one end of the junction differs from germline and may be a read error. This sequence joins TRBV6-6 and TRBJ2-7; D may be TRBD1 (6 bases). The CDR3 extends over 13 amino acids. Germline CDR1 reads MNHNY; CDR2 reads SVGAGI (reference sequence). CDR3 DNA sequence: TGTGCCAGCAGGTACTCAGGGGTTTACGAGCAGTACTTC. It codes for CASRYSGVYEQYF.